This entry features one T cell receptor (beta chain) sequence. This record belongs to a study of blood T cell repertoires in COVID-19. Study-wide background: Specimens from acute and convalescent COVID-19 originated in the United States, Italy and Spain.

In germline, CDR1 is KGHSH, CDR2 LQKENI. CDR3 length: 14 residues. V was shortened by 2 bases and J by 5 bases, with 12 bases between the two germline ends. Source study methods: Reference gene primer amplification gave nucleated cell count estimates. Clones were sequenced by immunoSEQ multiplex PCR, and TCRdb holds only the in-frame ones, with some missing. Clone size and the V and J calls come from that table; the DNA yielded D and trimming. Of about 300,000 clones in the sample, approximately 88% were seen once. The clonotype originates from a young woman who had recovered from COVID-19. The chain combines TRBV18 with TRBJ1-1, with D possibly TRBD1 on 6 matching bases. Sequenced sample: peripheral blood. Written as DNA, the CDR3 is TGTGCCAGCTCACCAGGACAGTATAATACTGAAGCTTTCTTT. Protein sequence: CASSPGQYNTEAFF.